One sample yielded the 14 T cell receptor beta chains listed below, sequenced in a study of T cells in Graves' hyperthyroidism and ophthalmopathy (dated by TCRdb to about 2019). Libraries were made using multiplex PCR. The data were produced on an Illumina HiSeq 2000. The TCR beta CDR3 regions were amplified from RNA transcripts. A first-round RT-PCR of the TCR CDR3 used the HTBI primer set with the Qiagen OneStep RT-PCR kit. TCRdb itself trimmed the public reads at Q25 with fastp, ran MiXCR and retained productive beta chains. Each entry is one CDR3 protein sequence, shown with its most common DNA and genes. The sample includes under 450,000 distinct CDR3 sequences, with 15% to 17% observed a single time. Approximately 8% of the sample lies in the top ten. The specimen was blood. The receptors shown here come from a woman in her late teens or twenties with Graves' hyperthyroidism.

This clonotype has at least ten counts. The gene calls are TRBV5-1 and TRBJ2-2; TRBD1 might be the D (6 bases). V was pared by 1 base and J by 4 bases, with 11 bases between. CDR3 size: 15 residues. Looked up from germline, CDR1 is SGHRS and CDR2 is YFSETQ. CDR3 protein: CASSLSGTLTGELFF. The CDR3 nucleotides are TGCGCCAGCAGCTTGTCGGGGACACTCACCGGGGAGCTGTTTTTT.

This clonotype was recorded a few times. The chain combines TRBV20-1 with TRBJ2-5; 11 bases agree with TRBD1. This CDR3 has 15 residues. Germline V CDR1 and CDR2: DFQATT, SNEGSKA (reference sequence). V dropped 1 base and J dropped 2; count of bases not matched to a gene: 3. CDR3 bases: TGCAGTGCTAGAGCCGGGACAGGGGGACAAGAGACCCAGTACTTC. Translating it yields CSARAGTGGQETQYF.

This clonotype appeared many times. This sequence joins TRBV29-1 and TRBJ2-3; weak D call: TRBD2 (6 bases). Trimming removed 6 bases at V and 6 bases at J, with 19 bases between. The CDR3 totals 14 residues. The germline CDR1 and CDR2 sequences are SQVTM and ANQGSEA. This CDR3 reads CSVRHRTGRDTQYF. In DNA, the CDR3 is TGCAGCGTACGACACCGTACGGGGAGGGATACGCAGTATTTT.

This clonotype showed up many times. The chain links TRBV20-1 to TRBJ2-1, with D uncertain. There are 14 residues in the CDR3. Trimming took 0 bases from V and 12 from J, leaving 18 bases between them. The germline V gene has CDR1 DFQATT and CDR2 SNEGSKA (reference sequence). The CDR3 loop reads CSARDHPARGWQFF. The CDR3 bases are TGCAGTGCTAGAGATCACCCCGCGAGAGGCTGGCAGTTCTTC.

This clonotype was recorded at least ten times. The chain combines TRBV7-3 with TRBJ2-2, with D hard to call. Germline V gene lookup returns CDR1 SGHTA and CDR2 FQGTGA. V was trimmed by 3 bases and J by 4 bases, leaving 12 bases between them. The CDR3 is 15 residues long. CDR3 in amino acids: CASSFSGIPTGELFF. DNA of the CDR3: TGTGCCAGCAGCTTTTCCGGAATCCCCACCGGGGAGCTGTTTTTT.

The table lists this clonotype with many counts. The gene calls are TRBV9 and TRBJ1-2; TRBD1 matches 8 bases. The ends lost 1 base at V and 0 bases at J; junction bases unmatched: 2. The V gene's germline CDR1 is SGDLS and CDR2 YYNGEE. The CDR3 is made up of 15 amino acids. In nucleotides, the CDR3 is TGTGCCAGCAGCGTAAACAGGGGGACTAACTATGGCTACACCTTC. Protein: CASSVNRGTNYGYTF.

This clonotype was seen many times. The genes are TRBV20-1 and TRBJ2-7; 8 nucleotides align to TRBD1. The CDR3 length is 13 residues. Germline trimming cut 5 bases from V and 7 bases from J; bases unmatched to any gene: 10. Germline assignment: CDR1 DFQATT and CDR2 SNEGSKA (reference sequence). The CDR3 sequence: CSASSGQVQEQYF. The CDR3 nucleotides are TGCAGTGCTTCCTCGGGACAGGTTCAAGAGCAGTACTTC.

The chain employs TRBV9 and TRBJ1-2, with D possibly being TRBD1 (6 bases). The V end lost 3 bases, the J end lost 7 bases, and 16 bases lay between the germline ends. CDR1 is SGDLS, CDR2 YYNGEE, per germline. CDR3 length equals 14 residues. CDR3 sequence (DNA): TGTGCCAGCAGCGGACAGGTGCCAGTAAGTGGCTACACCTTC. Translation: CASSGQVPVSGYTF.

The J gene is TRBJ2-1, the V gene TRBV28; the match to TRBD2 covers 8 bases. The CDR3 consists of 18 residues. Per germline, CDR1 MDHEN and CDR2 SYDVKM. Trimming at V came to 7 bases and at J to 6 bases, leaving 20 bases not matched to a gene. DNA for the CDR3: TGTGCCAGCACCCTAAAGAGGGACGGGAGGGCTGGAGTCAATGAGCAGTTCTTC. Translating gives CASTLKRDGRAGVNEQFF.

This clonotype was counted many times. The chain is built from TRBV7-3 and TRBJ2-3, with 11 bases aligning to TRBD2. Germline assignment: CDR1 SGHTA and CDR2 FQGTGA. J gave up 0 bases and V 4 bases, and 12 bases lay outside the gene matches. The CDR3 length is 19 residues. In DNA, the CDR3 is TGTGCCAGCAGCTCAACGCTAGCGGGAGGTTACGGGAGCACAGATACGCAGTATTTT. Its protein is CASSSTLAGGYGSTDTQYF.

At least ten counts were recorded for this clonotype. This chain connects TRBV20-1 to TRBJ2-3; TRBD2 matches at 16 bases. CDR1 and CDR2 (germline): DFQATT, SNEGSKA (reference sequence). The CDR3 extends over 17 amino acids. V dropped 5 bases and J dropped 4; count of bases not matched to a gene: 9. The DNA for the CDR3 is TGCAGTGCTGCGGGACTAGCGGGAGGGGGTCGGCCAGATACGCAGTATTTT. Translation: CSAAGLAGGGRPDTQYF.

Comment on this clonotype: Since a much larger clone is just one base distant, this may be a read error. CDR3 amino acids: CASSDSLTSGHNEQFF. The CDR3 DNA is TGTGCCAGCAGTGACTCGCTAACTAGCGGCCACAATGAGCAGTTCTTC. The rearrangement joins TRBV6-8 to TRBJ2-1, with TRBD2 identical over 8 bases. Germline V CDR1 and CDR2: MNHGY, SAAAGT. This CDR3 has 16 residues.

This clonotype was observed many times. This chain links TRBV7-9 with TRBJ1-1, with 7 nucleotides matching TRBD1. V shed 6 bases and J 0 bases; nucleotides not matched to a gene: 1. There are 13 residues in the CDR3. CDR1 SEHNR and CDR2 FQNEAQ come from the germline V gene (reference sequence). CDR3 region: CASRTGLNTEAFF. The CDR3 coding sequence is TGTGCCAGCAGGACAGGGTTGAACACTGAAGCTTTCTTT.

The chain is built from TRBV24-1 and TRBJ1-5; 8 bases are shared with TRBD1. Germline V gene lookup returns CDR1 KGHDR and CDR2 SFDVKD. Trimming took 4 bases from V and 0 from J; bases not matched to a gene: 7. The CDR3 extends over 17 amino acids. CDR3 DNA: TGTGCCACCAGTGACCTGGGACAGGTTTATAGCAATCAGCCCCAGCATTTT. Protein: CATSDLGQVYSNQPQHF.